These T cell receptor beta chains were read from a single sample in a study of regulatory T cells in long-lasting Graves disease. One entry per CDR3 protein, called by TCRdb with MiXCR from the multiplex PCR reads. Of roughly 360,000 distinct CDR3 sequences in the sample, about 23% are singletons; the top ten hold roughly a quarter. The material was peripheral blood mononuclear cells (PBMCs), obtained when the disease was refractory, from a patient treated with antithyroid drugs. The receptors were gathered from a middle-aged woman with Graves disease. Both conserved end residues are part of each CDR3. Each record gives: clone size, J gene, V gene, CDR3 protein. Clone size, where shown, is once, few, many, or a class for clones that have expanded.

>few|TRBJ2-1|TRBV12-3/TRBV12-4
CASSPRLADNNEQFF
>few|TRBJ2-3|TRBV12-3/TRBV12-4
CASILSGGGADTQYF
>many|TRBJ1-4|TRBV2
CASFLGRLAATNEKLFF
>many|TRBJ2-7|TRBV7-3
CASSPQGAGTSRDEQYF
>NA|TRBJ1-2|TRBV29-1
CSVEDGSDIYGYTF
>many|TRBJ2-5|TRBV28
CASSPVGALKETQYF
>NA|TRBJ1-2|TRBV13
CASGLVGDGYTF
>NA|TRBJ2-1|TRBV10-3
CAIKGQHHNEQFF
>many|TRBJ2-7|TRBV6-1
CASSEALRNSGSVAEQYF
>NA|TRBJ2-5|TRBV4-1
CASSHLAGEETQYF
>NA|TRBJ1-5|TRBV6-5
CASSYSKGQPQHF
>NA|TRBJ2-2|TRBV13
CASSPPRRQAKNTGELFF
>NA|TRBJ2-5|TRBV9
CASSVDPPGAPQEIQYF
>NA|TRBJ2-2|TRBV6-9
CASSYRGTSGGNTGELFF
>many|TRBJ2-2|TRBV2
CASRASVTGELFF
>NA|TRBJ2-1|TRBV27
CASSLGGAGEQFF
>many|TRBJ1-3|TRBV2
CASSPGNTIYF
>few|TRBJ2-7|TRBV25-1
CAVQGGPYEQYF
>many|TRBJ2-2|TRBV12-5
CASGLGQGLNTGELFF
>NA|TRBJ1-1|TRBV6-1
CASSEMTGLKRSAFF
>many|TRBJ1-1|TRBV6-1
CASRITMGFKNTEAFF
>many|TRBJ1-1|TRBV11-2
CASSSSSGNTEAFF
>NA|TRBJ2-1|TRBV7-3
CASSPQPLAAYNEQFF
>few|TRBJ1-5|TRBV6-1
CASSDYQPQHF
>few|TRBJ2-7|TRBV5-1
CASSWRGAAEQYF
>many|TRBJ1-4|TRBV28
CASSPFRKMEKLFF
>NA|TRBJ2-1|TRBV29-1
CSVGGPLSYNEQFF
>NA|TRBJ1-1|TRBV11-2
CASSSTGVPEAFF
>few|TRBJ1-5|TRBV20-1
CSATRTVFGNQPQHF
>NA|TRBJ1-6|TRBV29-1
CSVAGPDRRALSPLHF
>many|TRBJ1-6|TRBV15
CATSRRTGGNSPLHF
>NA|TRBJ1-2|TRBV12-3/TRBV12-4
CASRGTGSSYGYTF
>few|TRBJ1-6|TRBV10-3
CASSGGQGPDMPLHF
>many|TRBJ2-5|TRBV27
CASSWAGPQETQYF
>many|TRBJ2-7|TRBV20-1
CSASSVASIRYEQYF
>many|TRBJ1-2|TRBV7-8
CASSLSPAVYGYTF
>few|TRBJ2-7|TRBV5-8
CASSLGQGLSSYEQYF
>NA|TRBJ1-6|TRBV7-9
CASSLLQGASSYNSPLHF
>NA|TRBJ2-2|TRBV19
CASSNSGITGELFF
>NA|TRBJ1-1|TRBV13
CASSFSFHIEKAAFF
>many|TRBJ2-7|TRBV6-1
CASSVILAGGYEQYF
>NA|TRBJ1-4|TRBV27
CASSQDRIHEKLFF
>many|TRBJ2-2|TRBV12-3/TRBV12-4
CASLPDRGLTGELFF
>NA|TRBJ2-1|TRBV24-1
CATSESYNEQFF
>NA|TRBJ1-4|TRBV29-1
CSVVSGNEKLFF
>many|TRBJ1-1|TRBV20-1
CSARDSRGTEAFF